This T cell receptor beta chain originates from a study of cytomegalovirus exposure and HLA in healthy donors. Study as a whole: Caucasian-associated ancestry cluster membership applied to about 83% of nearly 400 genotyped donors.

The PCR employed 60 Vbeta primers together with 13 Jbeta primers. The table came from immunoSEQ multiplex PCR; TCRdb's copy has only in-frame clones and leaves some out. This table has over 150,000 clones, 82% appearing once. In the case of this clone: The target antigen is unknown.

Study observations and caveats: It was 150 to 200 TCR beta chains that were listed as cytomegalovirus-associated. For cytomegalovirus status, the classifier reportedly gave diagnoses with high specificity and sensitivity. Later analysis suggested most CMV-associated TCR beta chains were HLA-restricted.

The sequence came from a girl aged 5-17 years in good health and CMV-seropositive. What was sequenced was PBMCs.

In nucleotides, the CDR3 is TGTGCCAGCAGTCAAAACCCCTTCGGGACAAGCCTCTCCTACGAGCAGTACTTC. Protein product: CASSQNPFGTSLSYEQYF. The chain recombines TRBV27 with TRBJ2-7; perhaps TRBD1 as D (6 bases). V lost 5 bases, J lost 0 bases, and 23 bases lay in between. Germline loops: CDR1 MNHEY, CDR2 SMNVEV (reference sequence). There are 18 residues in the CDR3.